One and the same sample provided the 6 T cell receptor beta chains below, sequenced in a study of CD8 T cells in Susac syndrome (dated by TCRdb to the late 2010s). Preparation of the library involved the immunoSEQ multiplex PCR assay. RNA was extracted using the RNeasy kit, and roughly 0.5 to 1 microgram was reverse transcribed with random hexamers. In TCRdb, the public reads were trimmed at Q25 with fastp and aligned with MiXCR, with productive beta chains retained. Each CDR3 protein appears once, grouped with its most common genes and DNA. Recorded for this sample are about 200,000 distinct CDR3 sequences; roughly 91% of them occurred a single time. 0.085% to 0.1% of the sample rests with the top ten. The specimen was CD4+ T cells from PBMCs. The receptors originated from a human donor with Susac syndrome.

The chain uses TRBV7-9 and TRBJ2-5; TRBD1 or TRBD2 may be the D gene (5 bases each). Trimming took off 5 bases at V and 0 bases at J, with 13 bases between the two ends. Germline values: CDR1 SEHNR, CDR2 FQNEAQ (reference sequence). The CDR3 is made up of 15 amino acids. The chain's CDR3 is CASSTGRSYQETQYF. CDR3 nucleotides: TGTGCCAGCAGCACGGGACGGAGCTACCAAGAGACCCAGTACTTC.

This rearrangement joins TRBV4-1 to TRBJ1-1; D uncertain. The CDR3 is made up of 14 amino acids. From germline, CDR1 is MGHRA and CDR2 YSYEKL. The V gene lost 2 bases and the J gene lost 0 bases, with 7 bases spanning the gap. CDR3 bases: TGCGCCAGCAGCCAAATGAGATTGAACACTGAAGCTTTCTTT. This gives the protein CASSQMRLNTEAFF.

The chain uses TRBV5-1 and TRBJ2-1; 15 bases line up with TRBD2. This CDR3 region has 16 residues. Germline V lookup: CDR1 SGHRS, CDR2 YFSETQ. Unmatched junction bases numbered 5, after V lost 0 bases and J lost 10 bases. CDR3 region: CASSLGGLAGGREQFF. The DNA for the CDR3 is TGCGCCAGCAGCTTGGGCGGACTAGCGGGGGGGCGGGAGCAGTTCTTC.

The rearrangement joins TRBV6-5 to TRBJ2-1, with D tentatively TRBD1 (5 bases). Trimming stripped 6 bases from V and 3 bases from J, with 15 bases between. This CDR3 has 15 amino acids. Germline values: CDR1 MNHEY, CDR2 SVGAGI. The CDR3 spells CASSREAQVYNEQFF. Written as DNA, the CDR3 is TGTGCCAGCAGCCGAGAGGCACAGGTCTACAATGAGCAGTTCTTC.

This chain joins TRBV30 and TRBJ2-3; 15 bases are shared with TRBD2. Trimming removed 0 bases from V and 0 bases from J; junction bases left unmatched: 13. This CDR3 is 21 amino acids long. Germline CDR1 is GTSNPN and CDR2 is SVGIG (reference sequence). CDR3 DNA: TGTGCCTGGAGTGTACGTTTGGGACTAGCGGGGGGTTTACCTAGCACAGATACGCAGTATTTT. It is translated as CAWSVRLGLAGGLPSTDTQYF.

The chain recombines TRBV7-9 with TRBJ2-2; 11 positions match TRBD1. CDR3 size: 15 residues. In germline, CDR1 is SEHNR, CDR2 FQNEAQ (reference sequence). The V gene end was trimmed by 4 bases and the J gene end by 4 bases; junction bases not matched to a gene: 2. CDR3 in DNA: TGTGCCAGCAGCTCCGGACAGGGGGCCACCGGGGAGCTGTTTTTT. This translates into CASSSGQGATGELFF. The full variable domain, with the rest looked up from reference TRBV7-9 and TRBJ2-2, is DTGVSQNPRHKITKRGQNVTFRCDPISEHNRLYWYRQTLGQGPEFLTYFQNEAQLEKSRLLSDRFSAERPKGSFSTLEIQRTEQGDSAMYLCASSSGQGATGELFFGEGSRLTVL.